This T cell receptor (beta chain) is drawn from a study of memory CD4+ T cells and cytomegalovirus serostatus. This CDR3 comprises 15 residues. Per the germline V gene, CDR1 is SGHNT and CDR2 is YYREEE (reference sequence). V dropped 2 bases and J dropped 7; count of bases not matched to a gene: 10. Study processing details: Out-of-frame sequences were removed, leaving around 2,000,000 distinct TCRbeta sequences. The assay was immunoSEQ multiplex PCR, and TCRdb's table has in-frame clones only and misses some. That table is the source of V, J and clone size, and D and trimming were worked out from the DNA. The repertoire holds tens of thousands of clones, 60% to 80% seen once, with about 1% in the top ten. The sort gate was single viable CD3+CD4+CD8-CD45RO+ cells for memory CD4+ T cells. Positive selection with CD4 microbeads enriched total CD4+ T cells.

The rearrangement uses TRBV5-4 and TRBJ1-2; TRBD1 agrees at 8 bases. Sequenced input: memory CD4+ T cells from blood. The TCR comes from an adult in good health and CMV-seronegative. The CDR3 sequence: CASSFGGQGATGYTF. CDR3 DNA sequence: TGTGCCAGCAGCTTTGGAGGTCAGGGGGCGACTGGCTACACCTTC.